These T cell receptor beta chains were read from a single sample in a study of blood T cell repertoires in COVID-19. Profiled with immunoSEQ multiplex PCR; TCRdb holds only in-frame clones, not every one. The sample contains about 300,000 clones, about 85% of which appear only once. Sequencing was performed on PBMCs or T cells enriched from blood (not recorded which). These receptors all come from a woman between 25 and 40 years old who had been exposed to COVID-19. The CDR3 runs from the conserved cysteine through the conserved F or W. The order of the fields is clone size, D gene, J gene, V gene, CDR3 DNA, CDR3 protein. D genes are given only for firm matches. Clone size appears in some rows only: once, few, many, or a class for an expanded clone.

- | TRBD1 | TRBJ2-7 | TRBV19 | TGTGCCAGTAGTAATCAACAGGGGGCCACCTACGAGCAGTACTTC | CASSNQQGATYEQYF
few | - | TRBJ1-1 | TRBV4-2 | TGTGCCAGCAGCCAAGGCACACTTGGGCGCACTGAAGCTTTCTTT | CASSQGTLGRTEAFF
- | TRBD2 | TRBJ2-7 | TRBV6-6 | TGTGCCAGCACCCCGGGAGGAGGACACAACGAGCAGTACTTC | CASTPGGGHNEQYF
- | TRBD1 | TRBJ2-1 | TRBV11-3 | TGTGCCAGCAGCCGGGACAGGGCTCCCTACAATGAGCAGTTCTTC | CASSRDRAPYNEQFF
- | TRBD2 | TRBJ2-5 | TRBV28 | TGTGCCAGCAGTTCTAATAGCGGGGTGCAAGAGACCCAGTACTTC | CASSSNSGVQETQYF
- | - | TRBJ1-1 | TRBV15 | TGTGCCACCAGCAGAGATCTGGGGGCGGGCACTGAAGCTTTCTTT | CATSRDLGAGTEAFF
- | TRBD1 | TRBJ2-1 | TRBV19 | TGTGCCAGTAGTATGGGGCAGGGGGCCTACAATGAGCAGTTCTTC | CASSMGQGAYNEQFF
- | - | TRBJ2-7 | TRBV28 | TGTGCCAGCAGTCAATCAGTTGGTGAGCAGTACTTC | CASSQSVGEQYF
- | - | TRBJ2-3 | TRBV28 | TGTGCCAGCAGTTCCCCGGGGGAGGCAGATACGCAGTATTTT | CASSSPGEADTQYF
- | TRBD1 | TRBJ2-2 | TRBV4-3 | TGCGCCAGCAGCAAGCTCTCCGGGACAGATCCGACCGGGGAGCTGTTTTTT | CASSKLSGTDPTGELFF
- | - | TRBJ2-7 | TRBV3-1/TRBV3-2 | TGTGCCAGCAGCCAAGACCATCGGGGTAGCTTTTACGAGCAGTACTTC | CASSQDHRGSFYEQYF
once | TRBD1 | TRBJ1-6 | TRBV18 | TGTGCCAGCTCACCACAAGACTACAGGGGGGTTCGATCACCCCTCCACTTT | CASSPQDYRGVRSPLHF
- | - | TRBJ1-2 | TRBV2 | TGTGCCAGCAGTGTTGCTAGGACATTGAACTATGGCTACACCTTC | CASSVARTLNYGYTF
- | TRBD1 | TRBJ2-6 | TRBV4-3 | TGCGCCAGCAGCCAAGGACAGGGGGCTGCCGGGGCCAACGTCCTGACTTTC | CASSQGQGAAGANVLTF
- | - | TRBJ1-1 | TRBV6-1 | TGTGCCAGCAGTGGGCGACAGATTCTTACCCTCACTGAAGCTTTCTTT | CASSGRQILTLTEAFF
- | - | TRBJ1-6 | TRBV10-3 | TGTGCCATCAGTGAGGTTCAAGGGGCGAGGAATTCACCCCTCCACTTT | CAISEVQGARNSPLHF
once | TRBD2 | TRBJ2-2 | TRBV28 | TGTGCCAGCAGTCGGACTAGCGGGAGGACCGGGGAGCTGTTTTTT | CASSRTSGRTGELFF
- | - | TRBJ2-6 | TRBV30 | TGTGCCTGCCCCGGGGGCTCTGGGGCCAACGTCCTGACTTTC | CACPGGSGANVLTF
- | - | TRBJ2-2 | TRBV27 | TGTGCCAGCACCGGGCAGGGGCCGGTCACCGGGGAGCTGTTTTTT | CASTGQGPVTGELFF
- | TRBD1 | TRBJ2-7 | TRBV6-2/TRBV6-3 | TGTGCCAGCAGCTCCGGGACAGGGGAAGGCGAGCAGTACTTC | CASSSGTGEGEQYF
- | - | TRBJ2-7 | TRBV7-2 | TGTGCCAGCAGCGGGGGCGGGAGTTACGAGCAGTACTTC | CASSGGGSYEQYF
- | - | TRBJ2-3 | TRBV19 | TGTGCCAGTAGTACAGGGTACGCAGATACGCAGTATTTT | CASSTGYADTQYF
once | - | TRBJ2-7 | TRBV3-1/TRBV3-2 | TGTGCCAGCAGCCAGGGGCTCTTCCAATACGAGCAGTACTTC | CASSQGLFQYEQYF
- | - | TRBJ1-3 | TRBV28 | TGTGCCAGCAAGGAGGGGACTTCTGGAAACACCATATATTTT | CASKEGTSGNTIYF
- | - | TRBJ2-7 | TRBV3-1/TRBV3-2 | TGTGCCAGCAGCCAAGTAGACATTTACGGGACACAGACCTACGAGCAGTACTTC | CASSQVDIYGTQTYEQYF
few | TRBD1 | TRBJ2-3 | TRBV3-1/TRBV3-2 | TGTGCCAGCAGCCAAGTCCAGGGGGCAGATACGCAGTATTTT | CASSQVQGADTQYF
- | - | TRBJ1-3 | TRBV11-2 | TGTGCCAGCAGCTTAGCCCAGACGGGGGGTGGAAACACCATATATTTT | CASSLAQTGGGNTIYF
- | - | TRBJ1-1 | TRBV27 | TGTGCCAGCAGTTTCTTTTCCGGCACTGAAGCTTTCTTT | CASSFFSGTEAFF
- | - | TRBJ2-5 | TRBV27 | TGTGCCAGCAGTTTCGAGGGGGGGGCCCAGTACTTC | CASSFEGGAQYF
once | TRBD1 | TRBJ2-1 | TRBV3-1/TRBV3-2 | TGTGCCAGCGGGACAGGGGATCGCAATGAGCAGTTCTTC | CASGTGDRNEQFF
- | TRBD1 | TRBJ2-7 | TRBV28 | TGTGCCAGCATGTCTCCGGGACAGGGTAGAAGCTCCTACGAGCAGTACTTC | CASMSPGQGRSSYEQYF